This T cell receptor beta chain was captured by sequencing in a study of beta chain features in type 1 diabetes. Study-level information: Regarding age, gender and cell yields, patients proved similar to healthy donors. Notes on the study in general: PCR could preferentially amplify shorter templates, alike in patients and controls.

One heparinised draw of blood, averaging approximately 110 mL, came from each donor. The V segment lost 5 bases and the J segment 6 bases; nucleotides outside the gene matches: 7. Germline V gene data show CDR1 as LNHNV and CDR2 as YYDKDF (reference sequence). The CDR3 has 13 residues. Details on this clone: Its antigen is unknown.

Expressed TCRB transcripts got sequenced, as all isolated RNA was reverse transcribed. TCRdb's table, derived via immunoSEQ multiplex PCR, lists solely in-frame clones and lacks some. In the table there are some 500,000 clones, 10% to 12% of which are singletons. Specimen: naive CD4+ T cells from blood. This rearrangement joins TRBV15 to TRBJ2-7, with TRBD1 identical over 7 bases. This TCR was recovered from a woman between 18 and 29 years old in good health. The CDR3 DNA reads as TGTGCCACCAGCGGCTACCGGGACAGCGAGCAGTACGTC. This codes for CATSGYRDSEQYV.